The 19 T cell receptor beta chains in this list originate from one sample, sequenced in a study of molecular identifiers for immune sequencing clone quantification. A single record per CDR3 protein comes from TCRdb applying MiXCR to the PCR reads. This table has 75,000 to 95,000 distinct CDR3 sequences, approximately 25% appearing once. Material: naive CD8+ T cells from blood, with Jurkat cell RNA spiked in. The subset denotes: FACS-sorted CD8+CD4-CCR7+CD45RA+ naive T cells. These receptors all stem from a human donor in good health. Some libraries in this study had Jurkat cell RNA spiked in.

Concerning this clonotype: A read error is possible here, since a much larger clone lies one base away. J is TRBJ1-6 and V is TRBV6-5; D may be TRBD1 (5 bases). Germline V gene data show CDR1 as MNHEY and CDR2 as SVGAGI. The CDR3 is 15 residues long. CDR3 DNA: TGTGCCAGCAGTTACATGGCAGGGCCTAATTCACCCTTCCACTTT. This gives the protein CASSYMAGPNSPFHF.

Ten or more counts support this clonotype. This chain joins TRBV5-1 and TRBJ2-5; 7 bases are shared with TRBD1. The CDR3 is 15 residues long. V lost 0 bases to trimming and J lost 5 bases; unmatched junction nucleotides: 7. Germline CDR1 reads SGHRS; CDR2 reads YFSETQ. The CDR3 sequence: CASSLDRGNRETQYF. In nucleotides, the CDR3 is TGCGCCAGCAGCTTGGACAGGGGCAACCGGGAGACCCAGTACTTC.

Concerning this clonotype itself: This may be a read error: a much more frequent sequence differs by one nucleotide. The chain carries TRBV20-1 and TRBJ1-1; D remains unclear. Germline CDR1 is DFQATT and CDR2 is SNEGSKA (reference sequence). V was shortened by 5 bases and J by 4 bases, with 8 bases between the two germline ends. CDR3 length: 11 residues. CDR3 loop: CSAGVTTEAFF. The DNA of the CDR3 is TGCAGTGCTGGAGTGACCACTGAAGCTTTCTTT.

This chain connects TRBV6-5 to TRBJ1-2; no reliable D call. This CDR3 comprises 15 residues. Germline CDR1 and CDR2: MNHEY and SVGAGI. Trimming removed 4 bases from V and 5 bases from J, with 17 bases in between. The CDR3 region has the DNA TGTGCCAGCAGTTTCGGTGTGGCGGACCAGTATGGCTACACCTTC. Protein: CASSFGVADQYGYTF.

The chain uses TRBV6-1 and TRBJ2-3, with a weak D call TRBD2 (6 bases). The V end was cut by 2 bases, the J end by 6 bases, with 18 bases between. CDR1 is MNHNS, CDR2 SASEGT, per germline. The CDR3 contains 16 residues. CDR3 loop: CASSEIETRGRDTQYF. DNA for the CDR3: TGTGCCAGCAGTGAAATCGAGACTAGGGGTAGGGATACGCAGTATTTT.

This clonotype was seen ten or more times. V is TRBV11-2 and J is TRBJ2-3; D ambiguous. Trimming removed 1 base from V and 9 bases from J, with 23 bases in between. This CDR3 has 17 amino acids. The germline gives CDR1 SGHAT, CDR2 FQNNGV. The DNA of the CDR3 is TGTGCCAGCAGCTTAGGTCCCCCGACTCGGGTCCGAGGCACGCAGTATTTT. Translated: CASSLGPPTRVRGTQYF.

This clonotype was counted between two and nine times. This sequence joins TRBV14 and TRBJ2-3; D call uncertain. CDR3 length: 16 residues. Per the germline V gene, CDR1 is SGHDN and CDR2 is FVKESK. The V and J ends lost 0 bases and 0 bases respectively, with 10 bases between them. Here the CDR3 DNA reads TGTGCCAGCAGCCAAGAATGGATAGGTAGCACAGATACGCAGTATTTT. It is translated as CASSQEWIGSTDTQYF.

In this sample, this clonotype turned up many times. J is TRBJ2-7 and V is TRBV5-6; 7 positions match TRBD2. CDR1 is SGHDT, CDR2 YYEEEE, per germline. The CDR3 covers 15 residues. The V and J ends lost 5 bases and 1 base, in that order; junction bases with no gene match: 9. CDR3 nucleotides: TGTGCCAGCAGACCTCTAGCGGCCCTATCCTACGAGCAGTACTTC. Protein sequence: CASRPLAALSYEQYF.

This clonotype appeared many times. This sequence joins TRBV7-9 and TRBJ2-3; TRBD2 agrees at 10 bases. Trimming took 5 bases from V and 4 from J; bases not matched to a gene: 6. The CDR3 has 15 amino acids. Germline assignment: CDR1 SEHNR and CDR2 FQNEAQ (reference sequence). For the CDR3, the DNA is TGTGCCAGCAGCCCCCCAGCGGGAGGGCCAGATACGCAGTATTTT. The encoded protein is CASSPPAGGPDTQYF. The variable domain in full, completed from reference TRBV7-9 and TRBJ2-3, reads DTGVSQNPRHKITKRGQNVTFRCDPISEHNRLYWYRQTLGQGPEFLTYFQNEAQLEKSRLLSDRFSAERPKGSFSTLEIQRTEQGDSAMYLCASSPPAGGPDTQYFGPGTRLTVL.

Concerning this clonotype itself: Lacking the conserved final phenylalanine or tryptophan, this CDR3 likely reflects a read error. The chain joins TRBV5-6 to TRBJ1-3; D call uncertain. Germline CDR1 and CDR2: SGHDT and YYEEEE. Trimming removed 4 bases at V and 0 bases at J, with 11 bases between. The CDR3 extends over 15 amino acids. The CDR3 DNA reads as TGTGCCAGCAGCCGAGAGGGAGTCTCTGGAAACACCATATATTTG. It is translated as CASSREGVSGNTIYL.

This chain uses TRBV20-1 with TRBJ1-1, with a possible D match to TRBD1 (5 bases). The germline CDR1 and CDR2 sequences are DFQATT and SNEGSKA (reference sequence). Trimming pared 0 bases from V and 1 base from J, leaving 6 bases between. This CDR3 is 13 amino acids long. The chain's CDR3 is CSARDRANTEAFF. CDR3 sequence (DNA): TGCAGTGCTAGAGACAGGGCGAACACTGAAGCTTTCTTT.

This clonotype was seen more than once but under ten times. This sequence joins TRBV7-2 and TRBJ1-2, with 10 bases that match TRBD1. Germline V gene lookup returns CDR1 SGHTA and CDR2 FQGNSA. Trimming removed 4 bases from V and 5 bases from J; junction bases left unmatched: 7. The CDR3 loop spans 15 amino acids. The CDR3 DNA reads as TGTGCCAGCAGCTCTCCGACAGGGGGCGGTTATGGCTACACCTTC. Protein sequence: CASSSPTGGGYGYTF.

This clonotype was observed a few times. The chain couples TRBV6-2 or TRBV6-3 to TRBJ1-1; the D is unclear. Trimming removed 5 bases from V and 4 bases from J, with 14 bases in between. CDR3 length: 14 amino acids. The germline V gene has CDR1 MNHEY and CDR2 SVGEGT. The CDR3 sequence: CASSTTRPFTEAFF. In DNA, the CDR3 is TGTGCCAGCAGTACCACACGTCCTTTCACTGAAGCTTTCTTT.

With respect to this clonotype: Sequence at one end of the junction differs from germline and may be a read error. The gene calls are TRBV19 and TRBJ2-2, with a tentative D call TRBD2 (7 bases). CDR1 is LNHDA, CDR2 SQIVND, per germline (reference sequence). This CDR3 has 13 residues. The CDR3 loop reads CASTAGGPGALFF. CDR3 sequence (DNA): TGTGCCAGTACCGCCGGGGGGCCCGGGGCGCTGTTTTTT.

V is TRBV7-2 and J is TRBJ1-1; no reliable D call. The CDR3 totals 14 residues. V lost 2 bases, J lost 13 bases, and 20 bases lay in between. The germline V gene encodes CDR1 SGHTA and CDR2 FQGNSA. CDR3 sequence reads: CASSLLAGDTGVFF. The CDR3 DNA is TGTGCCAGCAGCTTACTGGCAGGAGACACTGGAGTTTTCTTT.

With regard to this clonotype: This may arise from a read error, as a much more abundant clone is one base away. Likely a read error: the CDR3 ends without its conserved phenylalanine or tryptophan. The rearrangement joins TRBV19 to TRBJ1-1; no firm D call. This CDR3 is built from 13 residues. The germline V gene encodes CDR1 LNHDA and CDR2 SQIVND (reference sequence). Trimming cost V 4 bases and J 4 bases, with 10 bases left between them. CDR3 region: CASSRSASTEAFI. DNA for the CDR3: TGTGCCAGTAGTAGGAGCGCTAGCACTGAAGCTTTCATT.

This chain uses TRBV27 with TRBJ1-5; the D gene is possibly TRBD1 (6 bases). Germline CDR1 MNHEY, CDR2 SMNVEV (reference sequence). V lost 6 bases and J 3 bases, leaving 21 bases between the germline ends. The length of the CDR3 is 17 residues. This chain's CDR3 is CASRAGDTGYPNQPQHF. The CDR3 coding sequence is TGTGCCAGCAGGGCGGGGGACACAGGTTACCCCAATCAGCCCCAGCATTTT.

The DNA of the CDR3 is TGTGCCAGCAGTTTATCGGACGCGGCAGATACGCAGTATTTT. This gives the protein CASSLSDAADTQYF. This rearrangement joins TRBV27 to TRBJ2-3; unclear D gene. Germline V lookup: CDR1 MNHEY, CDR2 SMNVEV (reference sequence). The V end lost 0 bases, the J end lost 4 bases, and 8 bases lay between the germline ends. This CDR3 comprises 14 residues.

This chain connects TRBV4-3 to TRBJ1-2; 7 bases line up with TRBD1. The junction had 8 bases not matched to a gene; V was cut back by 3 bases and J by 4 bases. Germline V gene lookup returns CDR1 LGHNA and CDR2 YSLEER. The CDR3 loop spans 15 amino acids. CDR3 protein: CASSQDRGPGYGYTF. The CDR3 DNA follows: TGCGCCAGCAGCCAGGATAGGGGGCCAGGCTATGGCTACACCTTC.